The rows below give T cell receptor beta chains drawn from one sample of a study of patients and donors after allogeneic stem cell transplantation. TCRdb recomputed calls from the RT-PCR reads with MiXCR, one row per CDR3 protein. The sample has 190,000 or so distinct CDR3 sequences, around two fifths seen once. The sample was blood, either unsorted or a sorted T cell fraction (not recorded which). All receptors come from a human donor who was either an allogeneic HSCT recipient or a stem cell or donor lymphocyte infusion donor (not recorded which). It is not recorded whose cells these are; they may come from a transplant donor. Each CDR3 is given with its conserved first and last residue. The D gene is left open where the match is weak. Size values are once, few and many counts, or a class for expanded clones, and some rows have none.

v_call	j_call	d_call	clone_size	cdr3_aa	cdr3_nt
TRBV15	TRBJ1-6	-	-	CATSRDVTEYNSPLHF	TGTGCCACCAGCAGAGATGTGACAGAGTATAATTCACCCCTCCACTTT
TRBV4-2	TRBJ2-2	TRBD2	few	CASSSLAGGPGELFF	TGTGCCAGCAGCTCACTAGCGGGGGGGCCCGGGGAGCTGTTTTTT
TRBV10-1	TRBJ1-1	-	few	CASSVRINTEAFF	TGCGCCAGCAGTGTTCGGATCAACACTGAAGCTTTCTTT
TRBV5-1	TRBJ1-3	-	-	CASSLEPGRLYSGNTIYF	TGCGCCAGCAGCTTGGAGCCGGGACGACTTTACTCTGGAAACACCATATATTTT
TRBV12-3/TRBV12-4	TRBJ1-1	TRBD1	-	CASSSPGQGKPEAFF	TGTGCCAGCAGTTCCCCGGGACAGGGTAAACCTGAAGCTTTCTTT
TRBV28	TRBJ1-6	-	-	CASSSYSLSSYNSPLHF	TGTGCCAGCAGTTCCTACAGCCTTAGCTCCTATAATTCACCCCTCCACTTT
TRBV5-1	TRBJ2-1	TRBD1	-	CASSLFQGVEQFF	TGCGCCAGCAGCTTGTTCCAGGGGGTTGAGCAGTTCTTC
TRBV13	TRBJ1-1	TRBD1	few	CASSPDREVTEAFF	TGTGCCAGCAGCCCGGACAGGGAAGTCACTGAAGCTTTCTTT
TRBV7-6	TRBJ2-1	TRBD1	-	CASSSLGQGGNEQFF	TGTGCCAGCAGCAGTCTCGGACAGGGGGGTAATGAGCAGTTCTTC
TRBV7-2	TRBJ2-1	-	-	CASSTWGSRNDNEQFF	TGTGCCAGCAGCACGTGGGGGTCCCGCAACGACAATGAGCAGTTCTTC
TRBV7-3	TRBJ2-2	TRBD2	once	CASSSLASGELFF	TGTGCCAGCAGCTCACTAGCGTCCGGGGAGCTGTTTTTT
TRBV20-1	TRBJ1-6	-	-	CSAIRDSGSPLHF	TGCAGTGCTATAAGGGATTCGGGTTCACCCCTCCACTTT
TRBV20-1	TRBJ1-5	-	few	CSASSGNNQPQHF	TGCAGTGCTAGCTCGGGTAACAATCAGCCCCAGCATTTT
TRBV29-1	TRBJ2-6	-	-	CSVEDWTPSGANVLTF	TGCAGCGTTGAAGATTGGACACCCTCTGGGGCCAACGTCCTGACTTTC
TRBV12-3/TRBV12-4	TRBJ1-5	-	-	CASSSDTLGPQHF	TGTGCCAGCAGCTCGGACACTCTAGGGCCCCAGCATTTT
TRBV28	TRBJ2-7	-	-	CASSPTDGYEQYF	TGTGCCAGCAGTCCCACGGACGGGTACGAGCAGTACTTC
TRBV25-1	TRBJ2-1	TRBD2	-	CASSFGLAGVAKQFF	TGTGCCAGCAGTTTCGGACTAGCGGGTGTGGCCAAGCAGTTCTTC
TRBV4-1	TRBJ1-5	-	-	CASSRGSNQPQHF	TGCGCCAGCAGTAGGGGTAGCAATCAGCCCCAGCATTTT
TRBV9	TRBJ2-1	TRBD2	few	CASSPRQRGSYNEQFF	TGTGCCAGCAGCCCGAGACAGCGGGGGTCCTACAATGAGCAGTTCTTC
TRBV20-1	TRBJ1-5	-	-	CSAEGQTDQPQHF	TGCAGTGCGGAGGGACAAACGGATCAGCCCCAGCATTTT
TRBV10-3	TRBJ2-3	-	few	CAISEKISTDTQYF	TGTGCCATCAGTGAGAAGATAAGCACAGATACGCAGTATTTT
TRBV6-1	TRBJ2-5	-	-	CASIRGYQETQYF	TGTGCCAGCATAAGGGGGTACCAAGAGACCCAGTACTTC
TRBV10-3	TRBJ1-2	TRBD1	-	CAAQQGSYGYTF	TGTGCCGCACAACAGGGGTCCTATGGCTACACCTTC
TRBV20-1	TRBJ2-7	-	once	CSATGPRTPHEQYF	TGCAGTGCTACAGGGCCAAGAACCCCACACGAGCAGTACTTC
TRBV12-3/TRBV12-4	TRBJ1-4	-	-	CASRPGTTNEKLFF	TGTGCCAGCAGACCTGGGACTACTAATGAAAAACTGTTTTTT
TRBV5-1	TRBJ1-5	-	-	CASSLDGVTEQPQHF	TGCGCCAGCAGCTTGGATGGGGTGACTGAACAGCCCCAGCATTTT
TRBV7-2	TRBJ2-3	-	-	CAARRGADTQYF	TGTGCCGCACGGAGGGGAGCAGATACGCAGTATTTT
TRBV7-9	TRBJ1-1	-	few	CASSLASPNTEAFF	TGTGCCAGCAGCTTAGCGTCACCGAACACTGAAGCTTTCTTT
TRBV20-1	TRBJ2-2	-	once	CSARVVPRVTGELFF	TGCAGTGCTAGAGTTGTGCCCAGGGTCACCGGGGAGCTGTTTTTT
TRBV5-1	TRBJ2-7	-	-	CASSLGLLSGSSYEQYF	TGCGCCAGCAGCTTGGGCCTGCTTTCGGGCTCTAGCTACGAGCAGTACTTC
TRBV25-1	TRBJ1-4	-	-	CASSVPETNHEKLFF	TGTGCCAGCAGTGTCCCCGAGACTAACCATGAAAAACTGTTTTTT
TRBV4-2	TRBJ2-7	-	-	CASSPSPGVSNYEQYF	TGTGCCAGCAGCCCCTCCCCAGGGGTATCGAACTACGAGCAGTACTTC
TRBV28	TRBJ1-1	-	-	CASSLIPARRGNEAFF	TGTGCCAGCAGTTTAATCCCCGCGAGGCGCGGGAATGAAGCTTTCTTT
TRBV24-1	TRBJ1-2	-	-	CATSDPRTGTLDGYTF	TGTGCCACCAGTGATCCCCGGACCGGGACTTTGGATGGCTACACCTTC
TRBV27	TRBJ2-3	-	-	CASSLLVGNTQYF	TGTGCCAGCAGTTTATTAGTAGGGAATACGCAGTATTTT
TRBV28	TRBJ2-3	-	-	CASSLWEDRNTDTQYF	TGTGCCAGCAGTCTGTGGGAGGACAGAAACACAGATACGCAGTATTTT
TRBV5-1	TRBJ2-2	-	-	CASSLARRNTGELFF	TGCGCCAGCAGCTTGGCCCGCAGAAACACCGGGGAGCTGTTTTTT
TRBV18	TRBJ2-1	TRBD1	-	CASSGPGQGLFNEQFF	TGTGCCAGCTCAGGACCGGGACAGGGCCTTTTCAATGAGCAGTTCTTC
TRBV5-5	TRBJ2-2	TRBD1	-	CASSGKRDSYTGELFF	TGTGCCAGCAGCGGCAAACGGGACAGCTACACCGGGGAGCTGTTTTTT
TRBV3-1	TRBJ2-7	TRBD2	-	CASSRGLAHEQYF	TGTGCCAGCAGCCGAGGACTAGCGCACGAGCAGTACTTC
TRBV11-2	TRBJ1-4	-	-	CASSLAHEKLFF	TGTGCCAGCAGCTTAGCTCACGAAAAACTGTTTTTT
TRBV20-1	TRBJ1-1	-	-	CSADRFYIVWNTEAFF	TGCAGTGCTGACAGGTTCTACATTGTCTGGAACACTGAAGCTTTCTTT
TRBV6-5	TRBJ1-1	-	few	CASSYSNRVNTEAFF	TGTGCCAGCAGTTACTCGAACAGGGTGAACACTGAAGCTTTCTTT
TRBV5-5	TRBJ1-3	TRBD1	few	CASSLAHPGQGNTIYF	TGTGCCAGCAGCTTGGCCCATCCGGGACAGGGAAACACCATATATTTT
TRBV19	TRBJ1-1	-	few	CASSPLERPNTEAFF	TGTGCCAGTTCTCCTCTTGAACGGCCGAACACTGAAGCTTTCTTT
TRBV15	TRBJ2-7	-	-	CATSSESWGAEQYF	TGTGCCACCAGCAGTGAATCTTGGGGGGCCGAGCAGTACTTC
TRBV20-1	TRBJ2-3	TRBD2	-	CSARFEVAGGPTDTQYF	TGCAGTGCTCGTTTTGAAGTAGCGGGGGGGCCCACAGATACGCAGTATTTT
TRBV5-6	TRBJ2-4	-	-	CASSLTALLAKNIQYF	TGTGCCAGCAGCTTAACAGCGTTGCTAGCCAAAAACATTCAGTACTTC